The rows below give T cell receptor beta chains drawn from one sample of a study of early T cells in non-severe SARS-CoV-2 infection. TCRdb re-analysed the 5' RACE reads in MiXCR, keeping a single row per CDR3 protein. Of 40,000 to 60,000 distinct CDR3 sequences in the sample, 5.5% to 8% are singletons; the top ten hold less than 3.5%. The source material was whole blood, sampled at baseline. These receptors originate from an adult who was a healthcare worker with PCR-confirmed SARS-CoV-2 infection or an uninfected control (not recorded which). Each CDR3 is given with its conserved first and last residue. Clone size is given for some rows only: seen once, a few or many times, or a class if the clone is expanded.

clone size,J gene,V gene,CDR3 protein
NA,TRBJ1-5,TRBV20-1,CSARDSNQPQHF
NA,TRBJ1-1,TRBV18,CASSQDTQNTEAFF
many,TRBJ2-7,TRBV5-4,CASSSGDNVNEQYF
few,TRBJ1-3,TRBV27,CASSPVVPGNTIYF
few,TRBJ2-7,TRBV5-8,CASSLAVYEQYF
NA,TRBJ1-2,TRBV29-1,CSVPRGSRTSNYGYTF
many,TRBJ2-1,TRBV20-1,CSGIERSSYNEQFF
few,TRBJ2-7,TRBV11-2,CASSWTGTTYEQYF
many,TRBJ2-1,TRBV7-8,CASSPRSHEQFF
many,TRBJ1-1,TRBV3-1,CASSQGLGNTEAFF
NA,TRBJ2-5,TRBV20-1,CSARQGGETQYF
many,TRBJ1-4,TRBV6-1,CASSESGTGGEKLFF
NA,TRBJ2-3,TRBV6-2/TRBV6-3,CASSYLAGPDTQYF
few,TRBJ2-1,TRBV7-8,CASSHTSGVYNEQFF
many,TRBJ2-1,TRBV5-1,CASSLVASGTFTYNEQFF
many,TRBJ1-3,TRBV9,CASSVGQGIGGNTIYF
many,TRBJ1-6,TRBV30,CASTRQENSPLHF
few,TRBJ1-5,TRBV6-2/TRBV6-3,CASSYSGVSNQPQHF
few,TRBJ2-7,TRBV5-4,CASSWAGGIEQYF
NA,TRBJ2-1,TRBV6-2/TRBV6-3,CASSSTRGNEQFF
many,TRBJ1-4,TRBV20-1,CSARDVGTTNEKLFF
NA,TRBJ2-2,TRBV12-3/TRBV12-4,CASSPGANTGELFF
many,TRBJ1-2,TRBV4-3,CASSQDRQAYYGYTF
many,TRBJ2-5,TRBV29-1,CSSRGGAAETQYF
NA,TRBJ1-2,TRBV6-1,CASSEAIRGLKNGGYTF
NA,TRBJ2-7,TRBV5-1,CASSTGDHSYEQYF
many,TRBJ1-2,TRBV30,CAWSVRKNGYTF
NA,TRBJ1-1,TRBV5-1,CASSAGTASLLTEAFF
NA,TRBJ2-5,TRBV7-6,CASSLDRDPQNF
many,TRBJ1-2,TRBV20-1,CSAISWGYGYTF
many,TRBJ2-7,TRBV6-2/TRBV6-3,CASTRGLAGLGPNEQYF
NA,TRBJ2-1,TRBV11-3,CASSPPLGHATNEQFF
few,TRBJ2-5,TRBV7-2,CASSPSTGAGKTQYF
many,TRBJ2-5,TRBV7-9,CASSLKQETQYF
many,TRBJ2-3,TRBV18,CASSPAGDGTDTQYF
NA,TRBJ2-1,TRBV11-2,CASSSDRGPYNEQFF
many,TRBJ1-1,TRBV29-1,CSGTVGVLGTEAFF
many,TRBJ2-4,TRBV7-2,CASSSFQEGRGNIQYF
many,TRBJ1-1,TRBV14,CASSQAGALGTEAFF
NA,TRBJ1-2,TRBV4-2,CASSPGMRADYGYTF
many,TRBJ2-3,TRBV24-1,CATSDGRQGGWNTQYF
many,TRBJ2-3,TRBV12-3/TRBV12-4,CASQTDKGVPDTQYF
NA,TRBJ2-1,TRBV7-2,CASSYFGTSGGAEQFF
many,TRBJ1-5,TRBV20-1,CSARAQELTRQPQHF
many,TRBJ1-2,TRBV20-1,CSASNGQGRGYTF
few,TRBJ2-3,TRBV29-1,CSVEGHQDRARVTDTQYF
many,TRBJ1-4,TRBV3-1,CASSQRGGEATNEKLFF
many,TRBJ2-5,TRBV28,CASSIMGSQETQYF
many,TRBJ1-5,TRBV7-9,CASSLVSQANSNQPQHF
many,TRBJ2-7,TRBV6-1,CASSETGTGGEQYF
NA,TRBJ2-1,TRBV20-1,CSARGGGPYNEQFF
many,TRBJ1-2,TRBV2,CASTGAGPSNYGYTF
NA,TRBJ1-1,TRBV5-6,CASSWALRGTEAFF
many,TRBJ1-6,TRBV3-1,CASSPYRGTTPLHF
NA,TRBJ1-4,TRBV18,CASSPKGEVNEKLFF
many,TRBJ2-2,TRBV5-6,CASSFIWATDTRELFF
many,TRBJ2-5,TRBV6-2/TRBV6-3,CASSQIARQTQYF
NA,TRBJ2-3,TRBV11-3,CASSPRREGPVTDTQYF